This passage covers 13 T cell receptor beta chains from one sample sequenced in a study of blood T cell repertoires in COVID-19. Sequencing used immunoSEQ multiplex PCR; TCRdb keeps in-frame clones, though not all of them. The table has 100,000 to 150,000 clones, about 94% seen once. Sequencing was performed on peripheral blood. The receptors shown here come from a man aged 45 to 65 with COVID-19, enrolled during active disease.

The chain recombines TRBV6-2 or TRBV6-3 with TRBJ2-1, with TRBD1 matching over 10 bases. The CDR3 has 16 amino acids. From germline, CDR1 is MNHEY and CDR2 SVGEGT. Trimming removed 4 bases from V and 8 bases from J; junction bases left unmatched: 11. CDR3 in amino acids: CASSFGGTGVGDEQFF. The CDR3 nucleotides read TGTGCCAGCAGTTTTGGTGGGACAGGGGTGGGGGATGAGCAGTTCTTC.

The V and J genes are TRBV9 and TRBJ1-6, with 9 positions matching TRBD1. V gave up 7 bases and J gave up 3 bases; unmatched junction bases: 5. CDR3 size: 15 residues. Germline lookup yields CDR1 SGDLS and CDR2 YYNGEE. Here the CDR3 reads CASGRTGVYNSPLHF. In DNA form, the CDR3 reads TGTGCCAGCGGCAGGACAGGGGTCTATAATTCACCCCTCCACTTT.

The gene calls are TRBV7-9 and TRBJ2-3, with D tentatively TRBD1 (6 bases). This CDR3 spans 15 amino acids. V shed 6 bases and J shed 2 bases, with 15 bases lying between them. Germline values: CDR1 SEHNR, CDR2 FQNEAQ (reference sequence). The CDR3 sequence is CASRAKGVVTDTQYF. The CDR3 DNA is TGTGCCAGCAGGGCAAAGGGGGTAGTCACAGATACGCAGTATTTT.

This clone was detected once. This rearrangement joins TRBV11-2 to TRBJ1-1; a possible D gene is TRBD1 (5 bases). Trimming removed 2 bases at V and 6 bases at J, with 16 bases between. Germline V gene lookup returns CDR1 SGHAT and CDR2 FQNNGV. This CDR3 comprises 15 residues. The CDR3 nucleotides read TGTGCCAGCAGCTTAATCCAGGGTAGAGTCCCTGAAGCTTTCTTT. This encodes CASSLIQGRVPEAFF.

The J gene is TRBJ1-2, the V gene TRBV6-1; 8 bases line up with TRBD1. The germline CDR1 and CDR2 sequences are MNHNS and SASEGT. The CDR3 runs to 14 residues. Unmatched junction bases numbered 4, after V lost 3 bases and J lost 4 bases. For the CDR3, the DNA is TGTGCCAGCAGTGAGACAGGGGAAGGCTATGGCTACACCTTC. As protein: CASSETGEGYGYTF.

The genes are TRBV6-6 and TRBJ2-3; TRBD1 agrees at 8 bases. With V trimmed by 5 bases and J by 5 bases, 6 bases remained unmatched. The CDR3 covers 14 residues. Germline lookup yields CDR1 MNHNY and CDR2 SVGAGI (reference sequence). The CDR3 DNA follows: TGTGCCAGCAGTGCCCAGGGGGCCGTAGATACGCAGTATTTT. Its translation: CASSAQGAVDTQYF.

This sequence joins TRBV27 and TRBJ1-5, with 7 bases that match TRBD1. The CDR3 consists of 17 residues. Germline V gene lookup returns CDR1 MNHEY and CDR2 SMNVEV (reference sequence). The V gene end was trimmed by 5 bases and the J gene end by 0 bases; junction bases not matched to a gene: 10. The CDR3 spells CASSPRGTVYSNQPQHF. Written as DNA, the CDR3 is TGTGCCAGCAGTCCCCGGGGGACAGTTTATAGCAATCAGCCCCAGCATTTT.

This clone was observed a few times. The chain has TRBV3-1 (or the pseudogene TRBV3-2) and TRBJ2-2; no clear D. V was cut by 2 bases and J by 7 bases, with 8 bases left in between. CDR3 length: 13 residues. Germline CDR1 LGHDT, CDR2 YNNKEL (reference sequence). The CDR3 loop reads CASSQQVIGELFF. For the CDR3, the DNA is TGTGCCAGCAGCCAACAGGTGATCGGGGAGCTGTTTTTT.

This chain joins TRBV24-1 and TRBJ1-1; D not certain. The V gene's germline CDR1 is KGHDR and CDR2 SFDVKD. This CDR3 contains 12 residues. V lost 8 bases and J 0 bases, leaving 6 bases between the germline ends. Here the CDR3 DNA reads TGTGCCACCATGGGCGTGAACACTGAAGCTTTCTTT. Translating it yields CATMGVNTEAFF.

This clone has a single count. The chain carries TRBV18 and TRBJ2-7, with 10 nucleotides matching TRBD1. Germline CDR1 and CDR2: KGHSH and LQKENI. The CDR3 has 14 residues. The ends lost 4 bases at V and 4 bases at J; junction bases unmatched: 4. The CDR3 region is CASSQGTGDYEQYF. CDR3 nucleotide sequence: TGTGCCAGCTCACAGGGGACAGGGGATTACGAGCAGTACTTC.

The chain carries TRBV13 and TRBJ2-7, with 9 bases identical to TRBD2. Per germline, CDR1 PRHDT and CDR2 FYEKMQ (reference sequence). The trim removed 5 bases at V and 4 bases at J, leaving 9 bases unmatched. CDR3 length equals 15 residues. This CDR3 is CASSQSGLAVYEQYV. The CDR3 DNA is TGTGCCAGCAGCCAATCGGGACTAGCAGTATACGAGCAGTACGTC.

The rearrangement links TRBV9 to TRBJ1-5; TRBD1 matches at 8 bases. The trim removed 3 bases at V and 6 bases at J, leaving 5 bases unmatched. The germline CDR1 and CDR2 sequences are SGDLS and YYNGEE. CDR3 length equals 14 residues. The CDR3, as DNA: TGTGCCAGCAGCGCTCAGGGGGCGGCTCAGCCCCAGCATTTT. Translation gives CASSAQGAAQPQHF.

The chain combines TRBV19 with TRBJ2-3; 8 nucleotides agree with TRBD1. V was pared by 3 bases and J by 5 bases, with 13 bases of the junction left unmatched. In germline, CDR1 is LNHDA, CDR2 SQIVND (reference sequence). This CDR3 has 17 amino acids. The CDR3 here is CASSIALDREKEDTQYF. CDR3 nucleotides: TGTGCCAGTAGTATCGCCCTGGACAGGGAGAAGGAAGATACGCAGTATTTT.